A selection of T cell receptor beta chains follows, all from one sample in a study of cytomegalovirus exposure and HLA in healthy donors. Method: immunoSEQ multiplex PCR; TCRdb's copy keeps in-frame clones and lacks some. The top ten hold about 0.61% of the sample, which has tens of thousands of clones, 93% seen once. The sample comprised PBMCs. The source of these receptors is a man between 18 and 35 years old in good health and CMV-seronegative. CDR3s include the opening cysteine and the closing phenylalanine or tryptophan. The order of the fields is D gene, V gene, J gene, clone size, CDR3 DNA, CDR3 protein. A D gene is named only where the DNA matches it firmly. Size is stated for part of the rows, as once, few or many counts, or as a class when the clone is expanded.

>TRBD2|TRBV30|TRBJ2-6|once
TGTGCCTGGAGTGGGGGACTAGTCTCTGGGGCCAACGTCCTGACTTTC
CAWSGGLVSGANVLTF
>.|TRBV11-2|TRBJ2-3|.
TGTGCCAGCAGCTTAGCGGGGTCAGATACGCAGTATTTT
CASSLAGSDTQYF
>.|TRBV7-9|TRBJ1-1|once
TGTGCCAGCAGCTTTGGCGGGAGCGCTGAAGCTTTCTTT
CASSFGGSAEAFF
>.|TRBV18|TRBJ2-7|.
TGTGCCAGCTCACCGGGGGGGCACCTAGGCGAGCAGTACTTC
CASSPGGHLGEQYF
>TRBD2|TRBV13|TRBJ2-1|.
TGTGCCAGCAGTTTTATCGGACTAGCGGGAGTAGAGCAGTTCTTC
CASSFIGLAGVEQFF
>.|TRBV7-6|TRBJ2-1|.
TGTGCCAGCAGCTTATTCGAAGAGGGAGTCAATGAGCAGTTCTTC
CASSLFEEGVNEQFF
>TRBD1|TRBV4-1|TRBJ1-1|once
TGCGCCAGCAGCCATCCCGAGAACAGGGGGCTTACTGAAGCTTTCTTT
CASSHPENRGLTEAFF
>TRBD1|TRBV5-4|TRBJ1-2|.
TGTGCCAGCAGCCCGAACGGACAGGGGAATGGCTACACCTTC
CASSPNGQGNGYTF
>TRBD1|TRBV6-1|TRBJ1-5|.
TGTGCCAGCAGTGAAGCGTTGCGGGGACAGGGTGAGGGCAATCAGCCCCAGCATTTT
CASSEALRGQGEGNQPQHF
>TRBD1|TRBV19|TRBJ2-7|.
TGTGCCAGTAGCGGACAGGGATCCCCTCCTTACGAGCAGTACTTC
CASSGQGSPPYEQYF
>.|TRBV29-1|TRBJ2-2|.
TGCAGCGTTGACTGGGGCGGGGACACCGGGGAGCTGTTTTTT
CSVDWGGDTGELFF
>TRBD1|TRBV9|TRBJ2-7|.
TGTGCCAGCAGCGCTACCCCGGACAGGTACGAGCAGTACTTC
CASSATPDRYEQYF
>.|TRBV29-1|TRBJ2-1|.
TGCAGCGTTGTAGTTTCGCGCTACAATGAGCAGTTCTTC
CSVVVSRYNEQFF
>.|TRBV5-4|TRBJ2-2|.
TGTGCCAGCAGCTCGGGACTCATGAACACCGGGGAGCTGTTTTTT
CASSSGLMNTGELFF
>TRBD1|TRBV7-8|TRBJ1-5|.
TGTGCCAGCAGCCCTAGAGGGACAGGGGGCAATCAGCCCCAGCATTTT
CASSPRGTGGNQPQHF
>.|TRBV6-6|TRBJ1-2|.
TGTGCCAGCAGCCTTCCGGGAAGCAACTATGGCTACACCTTC
CASSLPGSNYGYTF
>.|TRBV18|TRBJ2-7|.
TGTGCCAGCTCACCAAATGACAGGTTATACGAGCAGTACTTC
CASSPNDRLYEQYF
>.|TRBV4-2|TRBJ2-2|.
TGTGCCAGCACCGACTTAGGTGCTGGCACCGGGGAGCTGTTTTTT
CASTDLGAGTGELFF
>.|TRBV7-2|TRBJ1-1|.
TGTGCCAGCAGCTTGAGAGACCTGGGGAGTATGAACACTGAAGCTTTCTTT
CASSLRDLGSMNTEAFF
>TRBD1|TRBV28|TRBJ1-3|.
TGTGCCAGCATTAGTAACAGGGGAATATATTTT
CASISNRGIYF
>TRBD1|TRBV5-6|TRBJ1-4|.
TGTGCCAGCAGCTCGACAGGGCTTGAAAAACTGTTTTTT
CASSSTGLEKLFF
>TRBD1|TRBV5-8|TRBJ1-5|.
TGTGCCAGCAGCTTGTGGCAGGGGGCAGGCAATCAGCCCCAGCATTTT
CASSLWQGAGNQPQHF
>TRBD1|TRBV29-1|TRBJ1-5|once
TGCAGCGTTCGGACAGGTGATCAGCCCCAGCATTTT
CSVRTGDQPQHF
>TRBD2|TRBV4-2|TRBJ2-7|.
TGTGCCAGCAGCCAAGGACTAGCGGGGACCTACGAGCAGTACTTC
CASSQGLAGTYEQYF
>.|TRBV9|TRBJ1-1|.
TGTGCCAGCAGCGGGGAGGGAAGCACTGAAGCTTTCTTT
CASSGEGSTEAFF
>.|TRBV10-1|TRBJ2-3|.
TGCGCCAGCAGTGGGGGCAAGACTAGCACAGATACGCAGTATTTT
CASSGGKTSTDTQYF
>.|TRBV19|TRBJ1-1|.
TGTGCCAGTAGTATTAGACACCTGAACACTGAAGCTTTCTTT
CASSIRHLNTEAFF
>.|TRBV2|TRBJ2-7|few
TGTGCCAGCCGGGGGGCTTTCGCGGACGAGCAGTACTTC
CASRGAFADEQYF
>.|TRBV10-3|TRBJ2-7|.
TGTGCCATCAGTGAGTCGGAGTACTACGAGCAGTACTTC
CAISESEYYEQYF
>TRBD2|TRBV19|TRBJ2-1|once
TGTGCCAGTAGTATAACTAGCGGGAGCCCCGAGCAGTTCTTC
CASSITSGSPEQFF
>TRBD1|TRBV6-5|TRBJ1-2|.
TGTGCCAGCAGTTACGGAAGAGGGACAGCTGGCTACACCTTC
CASSYGRGTAGYTF
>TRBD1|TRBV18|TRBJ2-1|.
TGTGCCAGCTCACCGCTGGACAGGGCGGCGGAGCAGTTCTTC
CASSPLDRAAEQFF
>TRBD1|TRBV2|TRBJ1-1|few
TGTGCCAGCGGGACAGGGCCCTACACTGAAGCTTTCTTT
CASGTGPYTEAFF
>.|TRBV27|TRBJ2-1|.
TGTGCCAGCAGTTCGTCAGGGGCTTACAATGAGCAGTTCTTC
CASSSSGAYNEQFF
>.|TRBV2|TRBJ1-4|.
TGTGCCAGCAGTGAATTGGAAACAGGTTATAATGAAAAACTGTTTTTT
CASSELETGYNEKLFF
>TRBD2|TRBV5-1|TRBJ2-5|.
TGCGCCAGCAGCTTGGTCCCAGCGGGGGCCGGGGAGACCCAGTACTTC
CASSLVPAGAGETQYF
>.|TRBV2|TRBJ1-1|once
TGTGCCAGCAGTGATCCCGGGGAACAGACTGAAGCTTTCTTT
CASSDPGEQTEAFF
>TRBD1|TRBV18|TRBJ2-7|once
TGTGCCAGCTCACCACACGACAGGGAAGGGCAGTACTTC
CASSPHDREGQYF
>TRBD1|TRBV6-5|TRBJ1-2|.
TGTGCCAGCAGTCCCCCCGGACAGGCGTATGGCTACACCTTC
CASSPPGQAYGYTF
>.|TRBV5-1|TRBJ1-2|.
TGCGCCAGCAGCTTGCCCGGAGAGGGAACCGTCTATGGCTACACCTTC
CASSLPGEGTVYGYTF
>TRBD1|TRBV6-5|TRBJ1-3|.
TGTGCCAGCGGAAGACAGGGATCGCCTGGAAACACCATATATTTT
CASGRQGSPGNTIYF
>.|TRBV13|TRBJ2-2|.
TGTGCCAGCAGCCCAAGCCTGAACACCGGGGAGCTGTTTTTT
CASSPSLNTGELFF
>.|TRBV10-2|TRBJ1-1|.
TGCGCCAGCAGTGAGGGGGGACACGAGAACACTGAAGCTTTCTTT
CASSEGGHENTEAFF
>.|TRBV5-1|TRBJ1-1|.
TGCGCCAGCAGCTTGGAGGGTGGGGCCAACACTGAAGCTTTCTTT
CASSLEGGANTEAFF
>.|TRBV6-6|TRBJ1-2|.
TGTGCCAGCAGCCCCCCGCCGGGGTGGGGCTATGGCTACACCTTC
CASSPPPGWGYGYTF
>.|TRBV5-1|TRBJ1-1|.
TGCGCCAGCAGCTCTCATAAGGGGACATATATGACTGAAGCTTTCTTT
CASSSHKGTYMTEAFF
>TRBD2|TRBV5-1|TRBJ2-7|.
TGCGCCAGCAGCTTGACGGGAGGGTATTCCGACGAGCAGTACTTC
CASSLTGGYSDEQYF
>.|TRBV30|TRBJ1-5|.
TGTGCCTGGAGTGCCACCGGGAAATATAGCAATCAGCCCCAGCATTTT
CAWSATGKYSNQPQHF
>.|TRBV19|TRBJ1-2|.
TGTGCCAGTAGTATAGATGTTGCAGGGCACTATGGCTACACCTTC
CASSIDVAGHYGYTF
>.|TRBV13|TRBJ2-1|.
TGTGCCAGCAGCTTTGGGAGCTCCTACAATGAGCAGTTCTTC
CASSFGSSYNEQFF
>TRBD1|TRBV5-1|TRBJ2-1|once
TGCGCCAGCAGCTTGGTACCGGGACAGAACTACAATGAGCAGTTCTTC
CASSLVPGQNYNEQFF
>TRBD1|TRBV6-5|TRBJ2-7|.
TGTGCCAGCACTCCCTCAGGGGGCTGGTACGAGCAGTACTTC
CASTPSGGWYEQYF
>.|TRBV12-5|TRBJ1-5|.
TGTGCTAGTGGTCTCGACAGTCCCACTCCCCAGCATTTT
CASGLDSPTPQHF
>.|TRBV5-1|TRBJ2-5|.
TGCGCCAGCAGCGCCAGAGGGAGGGGGGAGACCCAGTACTTC
CASSARGRGETQYF